This TCR beta chain was found in a study of blood T cell repertoires in COVID-19. The germline V gene encodes CDR1 LNHDA and CDR2 SQIVND (reference sequence). The ends were cut back, 5 bases at V and 5 bases at J, with 12 bases in the middle. The CDR3 loop spans 13 amino acids. Assay: immunoSEQ multiplex PCR; the TCRdb copy retains only in-frame clones and omits some. The sample gives around 190,000 clones, about 88% of which show up once; under 30% is in the top ten. The receptor was isolated from a woman in her forties in a cohort exposed to, infected with or recovered from COVID-19 (not recorded which). Material: PBMCs or T cells enriched from blood (not recorded which). The gene calls are TRBV19 and TRBJ1-1, with D unclear. The CDR3 reads CASSPYGVTEAFF. CDR3 sequence (DNA): TGTGCCAGTAGTCCCTACGGGGTGACTGAAGCTTTCTTT.